The source of this TCR beta chain is a study of blood T cell repertoires in COVID-19. Those enrolled, adults aged roughly 18 to 95 years, came from about two dozen US areas. Libraries were prepared by immunoSEQ multiplex PCR; TCRdb keeps only in-frame clonotypes and omits some of them. The profile shows about 210,000 clones, 75% to 90% of them singletons. Germline V gene data show CDR1 as LGHNT and CDR2 as FRNRAP. The trim removed 5 bases at V and 8 bases at J, leaving 14 bases unmatched. CDR3 size: 16 residues. The chain recombines TRBV12-5 with TRBJ1-2, with TRBD1 matching over 10 bases. Sequencing was performed on PBMCs or T cells enriched from blood (not recorded which). The clonotype was recovered from a woman in her twenties or thirties who had been exposed to COVID-19. The DNA for the CDR3 is TGTGCTAGTGGTCCTCAACCCCGGGACAGGGGATGGGGCTACACCTTC. Translation gives CASGPQPRDRGWGYTF.